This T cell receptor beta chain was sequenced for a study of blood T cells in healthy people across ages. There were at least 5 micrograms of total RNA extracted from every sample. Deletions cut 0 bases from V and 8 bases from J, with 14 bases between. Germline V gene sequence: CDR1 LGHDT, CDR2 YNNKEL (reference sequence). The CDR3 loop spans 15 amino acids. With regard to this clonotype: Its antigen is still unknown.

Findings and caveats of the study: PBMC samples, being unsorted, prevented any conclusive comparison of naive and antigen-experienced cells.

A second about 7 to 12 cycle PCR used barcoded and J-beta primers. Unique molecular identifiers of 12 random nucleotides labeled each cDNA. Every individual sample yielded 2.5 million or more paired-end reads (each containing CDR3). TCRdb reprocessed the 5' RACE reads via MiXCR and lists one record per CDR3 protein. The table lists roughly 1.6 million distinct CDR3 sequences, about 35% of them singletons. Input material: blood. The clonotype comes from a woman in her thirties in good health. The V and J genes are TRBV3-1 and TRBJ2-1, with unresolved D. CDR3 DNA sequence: TGTGCCAGCAGCCAAGAGATATCCCTCTCCGATGAGCAGTTCTTC. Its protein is CASSQEISLSDEQFF.